The text below deals with one TCR beta chain. These data originate in a study of blood T cell repertoires in COVID-19. Study background: Italy, Spain and the United States were the sources of the convalescent and acute COVID-19 samples.

Original methodology: Counts of nucleated cells, estimated from reference gene primer amplification, were obtained. Here immunoSEQ multiplex PCR was the method, and the copy in TCRdb shows in-frame clones only, minus some. V and J calls and clone size are copied from that table; D and trimming were computed from the DNA. The sample shows some 160,000 clones, around 77% of them seen only once. The receptor's source is a man between 65 and 85 years old with active or convalescent COVID-19. Sample: peripheral blood.

CDR3 in amino acids: CASSNRDKDQPQHF. DNA of the CDR3: TGTGCCAGCAGTAACAGGGACAAAGATCAGCCCCAGCATTTT. The chain has TRBV2 and TRBJ1-5; D is perhaps TRBD1 (6 bases). The V gene lost 5 bases and the J gene lost 5 bases, with 13 bases spanning the gap. Germline V gene data show CDR1 as SNHLY and CDR2 as FYNNEI. This CDR3 has 14 residues. Full variable domain (rest looked up from reference TRBV2 and TRBJ1-5): EPEVTQTPSHQVTQMGQEVILRCVPISNHLYFYWYRQILGQKVEFLVSFYNNEISEKSEIFDDQFSVERPDGSNFTLKIRSTKLEDSAMYFCASSNRDKDQPQHFGDGTRLSIL.